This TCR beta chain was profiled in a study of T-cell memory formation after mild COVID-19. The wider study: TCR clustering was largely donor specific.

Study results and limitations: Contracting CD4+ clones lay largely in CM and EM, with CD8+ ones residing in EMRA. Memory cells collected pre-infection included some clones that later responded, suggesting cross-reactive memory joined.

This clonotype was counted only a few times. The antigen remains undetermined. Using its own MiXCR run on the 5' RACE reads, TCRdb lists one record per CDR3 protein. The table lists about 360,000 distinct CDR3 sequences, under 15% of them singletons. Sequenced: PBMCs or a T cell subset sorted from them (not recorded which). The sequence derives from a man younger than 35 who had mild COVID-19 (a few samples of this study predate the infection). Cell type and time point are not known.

DNA of the CDR3: TGTGCCAGCAGCTTTCCAAGACAGGGGGCCGACTATGGCTACACCTTC. This codes for CASSFPRQGADYGYTF. The chain joins TRBV7-9 to TRBJ1-2; 10 bases match TRBD1. The length of the CDR3 is 16 residues. V gave up 3 bases and J gave up 3 bases; unmatched junction bases: 7. Per the germline V gene, CDR1 is SEHNR and CDR2 is FQNEAQ (reference sequence).